This is a list of T cell receptor beta chains from one sample in a study of shared clonotypes between healthy human individuals. The table came from immunoSEQ multiplex PCR; TCRdb's copy has only in-frame clones and leaves some out. Here the sample spans around 2,000,000 clones, roughly 94% being singletons. The source material was naive CD8+ T cells sorted from blood. Source of these receptors: a young man in good health. The CDR3 runs from the conserved cysteine through the conserved F or W. Each record gives: D gene, clone size, CDR3 length, V gene, J gene, CDR3 protein, CDR3 DNA. D genes are given only for firm matches. Not all rows give a size; the values are once, few, many and, for expanded clones, a class.

.	.	15	TRBV9	TRBJ2-5	CASSVAGTAQETQYF	TGTGCCAGCAGCGTAGCCGGGACGGCCCAAGAGACCCAGTACTTC
TRBD2	.	16	TRBV6-6	TRBJ2-3	CASSQRLAGGTDTQYF	TGTGCCAGCAGCCAAAGACTAGCGGGGGGCACAGATACGCAGTATTTT
.	.	14	TRBV2	TRBJ1-4	CASSGGTGNEKLFF	TGTGCCAGCAGTGGGGGGACGGGGAATGAAAAACTGTTTTTT
.	.	15	TRBV10-2	TRBJ2-7	CASRPGGIGDYEQYF	TGCGCCAGCAGACCCGGGGGTATAGGAGATTACGAGCAGTACTTC
.	once	13	TRBV5-4	TRBJ2-7	CASSLIQGGEQYF	TGTGCCAGCAGCTTGATTCAGGGGGGCGAGCAGTACTTC
.	.	13	TRBV25-1	TRBJ2-1	CASSDLLPFEQFF	TGTGCCAGCAGTGATCTCTTACCGTTTGAGCAGTTCTTC
.	.	15	TRBV15	TRBJ1-6	CATSRDRFYNSPLHF	TGTGCCACCAGCAGAGACCGTTTCTATAATTCACCCCTCCACTTT
.	.	15	TRBV25-1	TRBJ1-5	CASSEWGGPPGPQHF	TGTGCCAGCAGTGAATGGGGGGGACCACCGGGGCCCCAGCATTTT
.	.	16	TRBV13	TRBJ2-7	CASSLGLMEGLGEQYF	TGTGCCAGCAGCTTAGGCCTTATGGAGGGCCTTGGCGAGCAGTACTTC
.	once	18	TRBV5-1	TRBJ2-1	CASSFRKGPRGAYNEQFF	TGCGCCAGCAGCTTCCGAAAAGGACCTAGGGGCGCATACAATGAGCAGTTCTTC
.	.	14	TRBV5-6	TRBJ2-7	CASSFTPGSYEQYF	TGTGCCAGCAGTTTCACCCCCGGCTCCTACGAGCAGTACTTC
.	.	15	TRBV21-1	TRBJ2-7	CASSSRDRASYEQYF	TGTGCCAGCAGCTCCCGGGACAGGGCTTCCTACGAGCAGTACTTC
.	.	14	TRBV11-2	TRBJ2-1	CASSLDGKGVEQFF	TGTGCCAGCAGCTTAGATGGGAAAGGGGTTGAGCAGTTCTTC
.	once	17	TRBV28	TRBJ2-6	CASSLFAGGLGANVLTF	TGTGCCAGCAGTTTATTTGCCGGGGGCCTAGGGGCCAACGTCCTGACTTTC
.	once	11	TRBV28	TRBJ1-3	CASSFWGSIYF	TGTGCCAGCAGTTTTTGGGGGTCCATATATTTT
.	.	15	TRBV4-3	TRBJ2-3	CASSQYGSGTDTQYF	TGCGCCAGCAGCCAATACGGGAGCGGCACAGATACGCAGTATTTT
TRBD1	.	19	TRBV28	TRBJ1-1	CASSSTHLLGQGATTEAFF	TGTGCCAGCAGTTCTACACACCTCCTCGGACAGGGGGCGACTACTGAAGCTTTCTTT
TRBD2	.	16	TRBV27	TRBJ2-1	CASSLEREGRDNEQFF	TGTGCCAGCAGTTTAGAGCGGGAGGGCCGGGACAATGAGCAGTTCTTC
.	.	16	TRBV10-2	TRBJ2-2	CASIEFERMNTGELFF	TGCGCCAGCATTGAGTTTGAGCGGATGAACACCGGGGAGCTGTTTTTT
.	.	14	TRBV19	TRBJ1-5	CASSMGPQGQPQHF	TGTGCCAGTAGTATGGGGCCCCAGGGTCAGCCCCAGCATTTT
.	.	13	TRBV30	TRBJ1-5	CAWSSGSYQPQHF	TGTGCCTGGAGTTCCGGTAGCTATCAGCCCCAGCATTTT
.	once	14	TRBV14	TRBJ2-1	CASRDSGQYNEQFF	TGTGCCAGCAGGGACAGCGGCCAGTACAATGAGCAGTTCTTC
TRBD2	.	18	TRBV9	TRBJ2-1	CASSVEGLTASGSYEQFF	TGTGCCAGCAGCGTAGAAGGGTTGACGGCTAGCGGGAGTTATGAGCAGTTCTTC
.	.	14	TRBV5-6	TRBJ2-7	CASSLAGARNEQYF	TGTGCCAGCAGCTTGGCGGGGGCGAGAAACGAGCAGTACTTC
TRBD2	.	16	TRBV10-3	TRBJ2-3	CAISESIIIAGDTQYF	TGTGCCATCAGTGAGTCGATAATAATAGCGGGAGATACGCAGTATTTT
TRBD1	.	17	TRBV18	TRBJ2-1	CASSLETGQGIGNEQFF	TGTGCCAGCTCACTCGAGACGGGACAGGGGATCGGCAATGAGCAGTTCTTC
TRBD1	once	17	TRBV7-9	TRBJ1-6	CASSSYRGQEYNSPLHF	TGTGCCAGCAGCTCTTACAGGGGGCAGGAATATAATTCACCCCTCCACTTT
TRBD2	.	14	TRBV27	TRBJ2-3	CASSFTGGLDTQYF	TGTGCCAGCAGTTTTACGGGGGGGCTAGATACGCAGTATTTT
TRBD1	.	17	TRBV7-6	TRBJ2-7	CASSLDPKTGISYEQYF	TGTGCCAGCAGCTTAGATCCCAAGACAGGGATCTCCTACGAGCAGTACTTC
.	.	13	TRBV5-4	TRBJ2-2	CASGAGNTGELFF	TGTGCCAGCGGGGCAGGGAACACCGGGGAGCTGTTTTTT
TRBD1	.	16	TRBV7-6	TRBJ1-1	CASSHLTGGMNTEAFF	TGTGCCAGCAGCCATCTGACAGGGGGCATGAACACTGAAGCTTTCTTT
.	.	13	TRBV19	TRBJ2-1	CASSIVTYNEQFF	TGTGCCAGTAGTATAGTGACTTACAATGAGCAGTTCTTC
TRBD1	.	17	TRBV28	TRBJ1-5	CASRSPDRDYSNQPQHF	TGTGCCAGTAGGAGCCCTGACAGGGATTATAGCAATCAGCCCCAGCATTTT
.	.	15	TRBV7-8	TRBJ1-5	CASSASGRGNQPQHF	TGTGCCAGCAGCGCCTCGGGGAGGGGCAATCAGCCCCAGCATTTT
.	.	13	TRBV27	TRBJ2-7	CASSLGRSYEQYF	TGTGCCAGCAGTTTAGGCCGGTCCTACGAGCAGTACTTC
TRBD1	.	16	TRBV19	TRBJ2-7	CASSWTGGWSPYEQYF	TGTGCCAGTAGTTGGACAGGGGGCTGGTCTCCCTACGAGCAGTACTTC
TRBD1	.	14	TRBV30	TRBJ2-7	CAWSTGGGSYEQYF	TGTGCCTGGAGTACAGGGGGTGGTTCCTACGAGCAGTACTTC
.	once	11	TRBV28	TRBJ2-7	CASSPRGEQYF	TGTGCCAGCAGTCCACGGGGGGAGCAGTACTTC
TRBD2	.	15	TRBV5-4	TRBJ2-3	CASSETSGGVDTQYF	TGTGCCAGCAGCGAGACTAGCGGGGGGGTGGATACGCAGTATTTT
TRBD2	.	16	TRBV7-8	TRBJ2-7	CASSLGLAGLSYEQYF	TGTGCCAGCAGCTTAGGACTAGCGGGCCTCTCCTACGAGCAGTACTTC
.	few	11	TRBV27	TRBJ2-7	CASSSSYEQYF	TGTGCCAGCAGTTCAAGCTACGAGCAGTACTTC
.	.	15	TRBV19	TRBJ1-1	CAARIRGFGNTEAFF	TGTGCCGCCCGGATCAGGGGCTTCGGAAACACTGAAGCTTTCTTT
TRBD2	.	13	TRBV29-1	TRBJ2-1	CSVGLADYNEQFF	TGCAGCGTTGGACTAGCGGACTACAATGAGCAGTTCTTC
.	.	12	TRBV30	TRBJ2-7	CAWSLGAYEQYF	TGTGCCTGGAGCCTCGGGGCCTACGAGCAGTACTTC
TRBD2	.	16	TRBV11-2	TRBJ2-7	CASSLLGVAGWYEQYF	TGTGCCAGCAGCCTCTTAGGGGTAGCGGGATGGTACGAGCAGTACTTC
.	.	16	TRBV21-1	TRBJ2-7	CASSWSSREGRYEQYF	TGTGCCAGCAGCTGGTCGTCGCGGGAGGGCCGTTACGAGCAGTACTTC
.	.	13	TRBV29-1	TRBJ1-1	CSVLRDDKTEAFF	TGCAGCGTTCTCCGGGACGATAAAACTGAAGCTTTCTTT
TRBD2	.	15	TRBV9	TRBJ2-7	CASSEGTSISYEQYF	TGTGCCAGCAGCGAAGGGACTAGCATCTCCTACGAGCAGTACTTC
.	.	12	TRBV29-1	TRBJ2-1	CSVEDNNNEQFF	TGCAGCGTTGAGGACAATAACAATGAGCAGTTCTTC
.	.	13	TRBV6-5	TRBJ1-1	CASSYGGGTEAFF	TGTGCCAGCAGTTACGGGGGAGGAACTGAAGCTTTCTTT
TRBD1	.	14	TRBV23-1	TRBJ1-5	CASSLQGVNQPQHF	TGCGCCAGCAGTCTACAGGGGGTCAATCAGCCCCAGCATTTT